This record looks at one TCR beta chain sequence and its context. The data were obtained in a study of blood T cell repertoires in COVID-19. Study-level information: Both acute and convalescent COVID-19 samples were obtained from the United States, Italy and Spain. PBMCs, B-cell-depleted T cells, or T cells were the source of the cDNA or gDNA that made up the material.

The ends lost 3 bases at V and 5 bases at J; junction bases unmatched: 2. The CDR3 is 15 amino acids. Germline V gene data show CDR1 as LNHDA and CDR2 as SQIVND (reference sequence). In the source study's methods: It was from reference gene primer amplification that nucleated cell counts were estimated. Clones were read by immunoSEQ multiplex PCR, and TCRdb kept only the in-frame ones, dropping some. The DNA gave D and trimming, while V, J and clone size come from that table. The profile shows 70,000 or so clones, 60% to 80% of them singletons. The chain has TRBV19 and TRBJ2-1, with TRBD2 identical over 12 bases. Sequencing was done on a sample of peripheral blood. The sequence came from a human donor in a cohort sampled during active COVID-19. Written as DNA, the CDR3 is TGTGCCAGTAGTATGACTAGCGGGGGACACAATGAGCAGTTCTTC. Amino acids: CASSMTSGGHNEQFF. Together with reference TRBV19 and TRBJ2-1, the CDR3 gives the full variable domain: DGGITQSPKYLFRKEGQNVTLSCEQNLNHDAMYWYRQDPGQGLRLIYYSQIVNDFQKGDIAEGYSVSREKKESFPLTVTSAQKNPTAFYLCASSMTSGGHNEQFFGPGTRLTVL.